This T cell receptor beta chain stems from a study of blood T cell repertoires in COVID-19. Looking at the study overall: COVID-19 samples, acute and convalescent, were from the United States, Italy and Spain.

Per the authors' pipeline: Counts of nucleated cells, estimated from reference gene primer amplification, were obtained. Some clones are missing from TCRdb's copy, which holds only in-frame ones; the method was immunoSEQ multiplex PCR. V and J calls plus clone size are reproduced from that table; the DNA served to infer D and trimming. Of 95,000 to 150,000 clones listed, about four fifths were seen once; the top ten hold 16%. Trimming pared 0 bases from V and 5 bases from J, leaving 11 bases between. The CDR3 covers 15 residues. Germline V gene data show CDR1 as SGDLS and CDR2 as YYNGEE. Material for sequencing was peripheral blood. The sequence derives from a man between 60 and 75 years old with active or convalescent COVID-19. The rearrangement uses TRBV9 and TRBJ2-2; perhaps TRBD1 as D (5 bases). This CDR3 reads CASSVVDTKTGELFF. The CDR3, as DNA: TGTGCCAGCAGCGTAGTGGACACTAAGACCGGGGAGCTGTTTTTT.